This is a list of T cell receptor beta chains from one sample in a study of technical replicates of blood from a handful of donors. Clones were read by immunoSEQ multiplex PCR, and TCRdb kept only the in-frame ones, dropping some. The sample has 75,000 to 95,000 clones; 95% to 97% are singletons. The specimen was T cells isolated from PBMCs. These receptors all come from a human donor in good health. Each CDR3 is given with its conserved first and last residue. A D gene is named only where the DNA matches it firmly. Size is omitted from some rows. Given values are once, few, many or a class for expanded clones.

d_gene: -; j_gene: TRBJ2-7; abundance: -; v_gene: TRBV21-1; CDR3nt: TGTGCCAGCAGTTACCGGGACTCTCCCTACGAGCAGTACTTC; CDR3aa: CASSYRDSPYEQYF
d_gene: -; j_gene: TRBJ1-2; abundance: -; v_gene: TRBV6-5; CDR3nt: TGTGCCAGCAGTTACCTCCAGACAGATGGCTACACCTTC; CDR3aa: CASSYLQTDGYTF
d_gene: TRBD1; j_gene: TRBJ1-2; abundance: -; v_gene: TRBV28; CDR3nt: TGTGCCAGCAGGGTACAGGGGAACTATGGCTACACCTTC; CDR3aa: CASRVQGNYGYTF
d_gene: TRBD1; j_gene: TRBJ2-3; abundance: -; v_gene: TRBV18; CDR3nt: TGTGCCAGCTCACTAAGGACAGGGGGAATTACAGATACGCAGTATTTT; CDR3aa: CASSLRTGGITDTQYF
d_gene: TRBD1; j_gene: TRBJ2-1; abundance: -; v_gene: TRBV5-1; CDR3nt: TGCGCCAGCAGCCTGGGACAGACCTCCTACAATGAGCAGTTCTTC; CDR3aa: CASSLGQTSYNEQFF
d_gene: -; j_gene: TRBJ2-1; abundance: -; v_gene: TRBV4-1; CDR3nt: TGCGCCAGCAGCCAATCCCCCAGATACAATGAGCAGTTCTTC; CDR3aa: CASSQSPRYNEQFF
d_gene: TRBD2; j_gene: TRBJ2-1; abundance: -; v_gene: TRBV28; CDR3nt: TGTGCCAGCAGTTTACCCACCTATGGGACTAGCGGGAGGGCCGATGAGCAGTTCTTC; CDR3aa: CASSLPTYGTSGRADEQFF
d_gene: -; j_gene: TRBJ2-1; abundance: once; v_gene: TRBV30; CDR3nt: TGTGCCTGGAGTAGCCAGGGCAATGAGCAGTTCTTC; CDR3aa: CAWSSQGNEQFF
d_gene: TRBD2; j_gene: TRBJ2-7; abundance: once; v_gene: TRBV7-4; CDR3nt: TGTGCCAGCAGCCGGGGGGGTGGCGGGGCCTACGAGCAGTACTTC; CDR3aa: CASSRGGGGAYEQYF
d_gene: -; j_gene: TRBJ1-5; abundance: -; v_gene: TRBV7-8; CDR3nt: TGTGCCAGCAGCTTGGTCAGTGATAGCAATCAGCCCCAGCATTTT; CDR3aa: CASSLVSDSNQPQHF
d_gene: -; j_gene: TRBJ2-1; abundance: -; v_gene: TRBV4-2; CDR3nt: TGTGCCAGCAGCCAGGAGGATCTGGGAATATTTCGAAATGAGCAGTTCTTC; CDR3aa: CASSQEDLGIFRNEQFF
d_gene: -; j_gene: TRBJ2-5; abundance: -; v_gene: TRBV19; CDR3nt: TGTGCCAGTAGTATGGGAGCGCGGGAGACCCAGTACTTC; CDR3aa: CASSMGARETQYF
d_gene: TRBD2; j_gene: TRBJ2-5; abundance: -; v_gene: TRBV7-6; CDR3nt: TGTGCCAGCCGGAGAAGCGGGAGTTGGGGGGAGACCCAGTACTTC; CDR3aa: CASRRSGSWGETQYF
d_gene: -; j_gene: TRBJ1-1; abundance: -; v_gene: TRBV5-6; CDR3nt: TGTGCCAGCAGCTTGGCCAGGGGATCCACCCAAACTTACGGGGCTTTCTTT; CDR3aa: CASSLARGSTQTYGAFF
d_gene: TRBD1; j_gene: TRBJ1-2; abundance: -; v_gene: TRBV27; CDR3nt: TGTGCCAGCAGTCCAAGGACAGGTTCCTATGGCTACACCTTC; CDR3aa: CASSPRTGSYGYTF
d_gene: TRBD1; j_gene: TRBJ2-5; abundance: -; v_gene: TRBV27; CDR3nt: TGTGCCAGCAGAAGGACAGGGGGCCAAGAGACCCAGTACTTC; CDR3aa: CASRRTGGQETQYF
d_gene: -; j_gene: TRBJ1-4; abundance: -; v_gene: TRBV7-2; CDR3nt: TGTGCCAGCAGCCCAGGAGGCCCAGGCGGAGAGGAAAAACTGTTTTTT; CDR3aa: CASSPGGPGGEEKLFF
d_gene: -; j_gene: TRBJ2-7; abundance: -; v_gene: TRBV5-6; CDR3nt: TGTGCCAGCAGCTTGGGCTGGACTTCTAACGAGCAGTACTTC; CDR3aa: CASSLGWTSNEQYF
d_gene: -; j_gene: TRBJ1-3; abundance: -; v_gene: TRBV5-1; CDR3nt: TGCGCCAGCAGCTCTACAGGAACTGGAAACACCATATATTTT; CDR3aa: CASSSTGTGNTIYF
d_gene: TRBD2; j_gene: TRBJ2-7; abundance: -; v_gene: TRBV2; CDR3nt: TGTGCCAGCAGTGGGGGTGGGGCCGGGACTAGCGGCGCCTACGAGCAGTACTTC; CDR3aa: CASSGGGAGTSGAYEQYF
d_gene: -; j_gene: TRBJ2-5; abundance: -; v_gene: TRBV6-6; CDR3nt: TGTGCCAGCACCCAACAAGAGACCCAGTACTTC; CDR3aa: CASTQQETQYF
d_gene: TRBD2; j_gene: TRBJ2-1; abundance: -; v_gene: TRBV10-3; CDR3nt: TGTGCCATCAGGGACGCGGGAGGTTCCTACAATGAGCAGTTCTTC; CDR3aa: CAIRDAGGSYNEQFF
d_gene: -; j_gene: TRBJ1-1; abundance: -; v_gene: TRBV19; CDR3nt: TGTGCCAGTAGTCCGGGATCCGGTAACACTGAAGCTTTCTTT; CDR3aa: CASSPGSGNTEAFF
d_gene: TRBD2; j_gene: TRBJ2-1; abundance: -; v_gene: TRBV9; CDR3nt: TGTGCCAGCAGCGTAACTAGCGGGAACTACAATGAGCAGTTCTTC; CDR3aa: CASSVTSGNYNEQFF
d_gene: -; j_gene: TRBJ2-5; abundance: -; v_gene: TRBV28; CDR3nt: TGTGCCAGCAGTTTAGGACACCCTATTACCCAAGAGACCCAGTACTTC; CDR3aa: CASSLGHPITQETQYF
d_gene: -; j_gene: TRBJ1-5; abundance: -; v_gene: TRBV10-2; CDR3nt: TGCGCCAGCAGATACAGGGTGGGACAGCCCCAGCATTTT; CDR3aa: CASRYRVGQPQHF
d_gene: -; j_gene: TRBJ2-2; abundance: -; v_gene: TRBV5-1; CDR3nt: TGCGCCAGCAGCCACGGCGGATCCACCGGGGAGCTGTTTTTT; CDR3aa: CASSHGGSTGELFF